Each of the 15 T cell receptor beta chains below was sequenced from the same sample in a study of OX40 agonist ivuxolimab in advanced cancers. Assay used: immunoSEQ multiplex PCR; TCRdb lists only in-frame clones, some missing. There are roughly 100,000 clones in the sample; around nine tenths occur only once, and about 0.87% lies in the top ten. Material: CD4+ or CD8+ T cells sorted from blood, obtained in a trial of the OX40 agonist ivuxolimab. The source of these receptors is an adult with an advanced solid tumor such as melanoma, head and neck, liver or kidney cancer.

The rearrangement joins TRBV5-4 to TRBJ1-1; weak D call: TRBD1 (5 bases). CDR1 is SGHNT, CDR2 YYREEE, per germline (reference sequence). V lost 3 bases and J 1 base, leaving 13 bases between the germline ends. The CDR3 runs 15 residues. DNA of the CDR3: TGTGCCAGCAGCTCAAGGACTGGGGGGAACACTGAAGCTTTCTTT. It is translated as CASSSRTGGNTEAFF.

The chain employs TRBV4-3 and TRBJ2-7; D may match TRBD1 or TRBD2 (7 bases each). The CDR3 runs to 16 residues. Trimming shortened V by 3 bases and J by 4 bases, and 19 bases separated the two germline ends. Germline CDR1 LGHNA, CDR2 YSLEER. DNA of the CDR3: TGCGCCAGCAGCCATGCCCTCAGGGGGGGCCAATACGAGCAGTACTTC. Translation gives CASSHALRGGQYEQYF.

The chain uses TRBV11-3 and TRBJ2-1, with D perhaps TRBD2 (6 bases). The CDR3 contains 16 residues. Germline lookup yields CDR1 SGHNT and CDR2 YENEEA. V dropped 1 base and J dropped 0 bases, with 10 bases sitting between them. CDR3 nucleotides: TGTGCCAGCAGCTTAGGGGGAGGCCTCTCCTACAATGAGCAGTTCTTC. Translation: CASSLGGGLSYNEQFF.

The chain combines TRBV19 with TRBJ2-6; no reliable D call. This CDR3 contains 14 residues. Trimming cost V 3 bases and J 4 bases, with 7 bases left between them. Germline V CDR1 and CDR2: LNHDA, SQIVND (reference sequence). For the CDR3, the DNA is TGTGCCAGTAGTATCGGCCAGGGGGCCAACGTCCTGACTTTC. It is translated as CASSIGQGANVLTF.

The chain links TRBV19 to TRBJ1-2, with 9 bases lining up with TRBD1. Per germline, CDR1 LNHDA and CDR2 SQIVND (reference sequence). With V trimmed by 6 bases and J by 3 bases, 2 bases remained unmatched. CDR3 size: 13 residues. The CDR3 DNA follows: TGTGCCAGTAGAAGGACAGGGGACTATGGCTACACCTTC. Translated: CASRRTGDYGYTF. Combining the CDR3 with reference TRBV19 and TRBJ1-2 gives the whole variable domain DGGITQSPKYLFRKEGQNVTLSCEQNLNHDAMYWYRQDPGQGLRLIYYSQIVNDFQKGDIAEGYSVSREKKESFPLTVTSAQKNPTAFYLCASRRTGDYGYTFGSGTRLTVV.

J is TRBJ2-2 and V is TRBV9, with 8 bases matching TRBD2. Germline V gene data show CDR1 as SGDLS and CDR2 as YYNGEE. CDR3 length: 16 amino acids. V gave up 2 bases and J gave up 6 bases; unmatched junction bases: 9. Here the CDR3 DNA reads TGTGCCAGCAGCGTTACTACCGGGAGGGCCCCCGGGGAGCTGTTTTTT. This codes for CASSVTTGRAPGELFF.

About this clone: Germline is not matched at one junction end, which may reflect a read error. The gene calls are TRBV4-1 and TRBJ1-1; unclear D gene. The CDR3 contains 14 residues. Germline CDR1 is MGHRA and CDR2 is YSYEKL. The CDR3 DNA is TGCGCCAGCAGCCAAGGGCAGATGAAGACTGAAGCTTTCTTT. Translation: CASSQGQMKTEAFF.

This chain connects TRBV6-4 to TRBJ1-3; 7 positions agree with TRBD1. The CDR3 covers 17 residues. Per germline, CDR1 MRHNA and CDR2 SNTAGT. The ends lost 2 bases at V and 6 bases at J; junction bases unmatched: 13. The CDR3 here is CASSDPPTGYKENTIYF. In nucleotides, the CDR3 is TGTGCCAGCAGTGACCCACCGACAGGGTATAAAGAAAACACCATATATTTT.

This chain's CDR3 is CASSLSSRVHEQFF. The CDR3 coding sequence is TGTGCCAGCAGCTTAAGCTCCAGGGTTCATGAGCAGTTCTTC. The rearrangement joins TRBV7-9 to TRBJ2-1, with D maybe TRBD1 (5 bases). The CDR3 spans 14 residues. V was trimmed by 2 bases and J by 8 bases, leaving 13 bases between them. CDR1 and CDR2 from the germline V gene are SEHNR and FQNEAQ (reference sequence). The whole variable domain, filled in from reference TRBV7-9 and TRBJ2-1, reads DTGVSQNPRHKITKRGQNVTFRCDPISEHNRLYWYRQTLGQGPEFLTYFQNEAQLEKSRLLSDRFSAERPKGSFSTLEIQRTEQGDSAMYLCASSLSSRVHEQFFGPGTRLTVL.

The chain couples TRBV10-3 to TRBJ1-1; D gene uncertain. Trimming cost V 4 bases and J 1 base, with 10 bases left between them. The CDR3 covers 14 residues. Germline assignment: CDR1 ENHRY and CDR2 SYGVKD. CDR3 residues: CAISVGSQNTEAFF. CDR3 nucleotides: TGTGCCATCAGTGTAGGGAGCCAGAACACTGAAGCTTTCTTT.

The chain combines TRBV11-2 with TRBJ2-7; TRBD2 matches 9 bases. V gave up 4 bases and J gave up 2 bases; unmatched junction bases: 3. This CDR3 has 14 amino acids. Looked up from germline, CDR1 is SGHAT and CDR2 is FQNNGV. Written as DNA, the CDR3 is TGTGCCAGCAGCTCTGGACTAGCGACCTACGAGCAGTACTTC. Amino acids: CASSSGLATYEQYF. The variable domain in full, completed from reference TRBV11-2 and TRBJ2-7, reads EAGVAQSPRYKIIEKRQSVAFWCNPISGHATLYWYQQILGQGPKLLIQFQNNGVVDDSQLPKDRFSAERLKGVDSTLKIQPAKLEDSAVYLCASSSGLATYEQYFGPGTRLTVT.

A few counts support this clone. The chain couples TRBV6-5 to TRBJ1-2, with D tentatively TRBD1 (6 bases). The CDR3 loop spans 13 amino acids. The V and J ends lost 2 bases and 6 bases respectively, with 10 bases between them. Germline loops: CDR1 MNHEY, CDR2 SVGAGI. Here the CDR3 reads CASSYLRQDGYTF. The CDR3 bases are TGTGCCAGCAGTTACCTAAGACAGGATGGCTACACCTTC.

V usage is TRBV4-1 and J usage is TRBJ2-7; D remains ambiguous. Between the trimmed V and J ends, which lost 6 bases and 0 bases, there was a span of 12 bases. This CDR3 is 14 amino acids long. Looked up from germline, CDR1 is MGHRA and CDR2 is YSYEKL. CDR3 protein: CASRNSLASYEQYF. In DNA form, the CDR3 reads TGCGCCAGCAGGAACAGCCTGGCCTCCTACGAGCAGTACTTC.

This clone came up once. This chain joins TRBV18 and TRBJ1-2, with a tentative D call TRBD1 (6 bases). In germline, CDR1 is KGHSH, CDR2 LQKENI. CDR3 size: 15 residues. V was clipped by 4 bases and J by 7 bases, with 19 bases between them. The CDR3 DNA reads as TGTGCCAGCTCACGACTTGATGGGGGCAGCGGTGGCTACACCTTC. It codes for CASSRLDGGSGGYTF.

CDR3 in amino acids: CASRDRGRNTEAFF. CDR3 DNA: TGTGCCAGCAGGGACAGGGGGCGAAACACTGAAGCTTTCTTT. The genes are TRBV27 and TRBJ1-1, with TRBD1 matching over 11 bases. This CDR3 contains 14 residues. J was trimmed by 2 bases and V by 6 bases; bases with no gene match: 2. Per germline, CDR1 MNHEY and CDR2 SMNVEV (reference sequence).